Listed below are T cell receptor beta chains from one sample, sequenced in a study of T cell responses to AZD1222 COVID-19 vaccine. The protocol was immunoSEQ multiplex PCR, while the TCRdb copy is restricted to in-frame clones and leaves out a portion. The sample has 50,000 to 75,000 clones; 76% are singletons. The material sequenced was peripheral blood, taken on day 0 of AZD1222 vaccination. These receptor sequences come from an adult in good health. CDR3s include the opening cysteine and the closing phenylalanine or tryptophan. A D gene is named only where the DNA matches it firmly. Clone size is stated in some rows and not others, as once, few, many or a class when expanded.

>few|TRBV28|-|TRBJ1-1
CASSLGVGAFF
TGTGCCAGCAGTCTCGGAGTAGGAGCTTTCTTT
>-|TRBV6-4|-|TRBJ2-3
CASRFPTTRGASTDTQYF
TGTGCCAGCAGATTCCCCACTACTAGAGGGGCTAGCACAGATACGCAGTATTTT
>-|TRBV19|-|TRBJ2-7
CASRNLAEEQYF
TGTGCCAGTAGAAACCTAGCAGAAGAGCAGTACTTC
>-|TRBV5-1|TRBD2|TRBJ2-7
CASSPGLAGGIYEQYF
TGCGCCAGCAGCCCCGGACTAGCGGGGGGAATTTACGAGCAGTACTTC
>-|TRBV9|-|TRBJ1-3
CASTLIRDQTSTIYF
TGTGCCAGCACCCTAATCAGGGACCAAACCTCCACCATATATTTT
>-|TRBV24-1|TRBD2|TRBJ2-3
CATSDFGLAESTDTQYF
TGTGCCACCAGTGACTTCGGACTAGCTGAAAGCACAGATACGCAGTATTTT
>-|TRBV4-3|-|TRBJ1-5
CASSLEAGEGQPQHF
TGCGCCAGCAGCCTCGAAGCCGGGGAAGGTCAGCCCCAGCATTTT
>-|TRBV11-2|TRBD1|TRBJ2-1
CASNVGQGLYNEQFF
TGTGCCAGCAACGTGGGACAGGGGCTGTACAATGAGCAGTTCTTC
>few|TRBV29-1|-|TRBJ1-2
CSASIGVYGYTF
TGCAGCGCTTCTATCGGGGTCTATGGCTACACCTTC
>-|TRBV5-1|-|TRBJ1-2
CASSLDQGNYGYTF
TGCGCCAGCAGCTTGGACCAGGGAAACTATGGCTACACCTTC
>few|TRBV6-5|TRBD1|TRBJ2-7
CASTWDSPEQYF
TGTGCCAGCACCTGGGACAGTCCCGAGCAGTACTTC
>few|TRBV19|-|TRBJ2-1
CASSPGFNEQFF
TGTGCCAGTAGTCCGGGCTTCAATGAGCAGTTCTTC
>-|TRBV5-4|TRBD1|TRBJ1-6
CASSFTQGRNSPLHF
TGTGCCAGCAGCTTTACACAGGGGAGGAATTCACCCCTCCACTTT
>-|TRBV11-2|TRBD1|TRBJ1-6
CASSLGRQGYSPLHF
TGTGCCAGCAGCTTAGGGAGACAGGGATACTCACCCCTCCACTTT
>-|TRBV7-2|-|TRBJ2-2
CASSRSSTGELFF
TGTGCCAGCAGCCGTAGCAGCACCGGGGAGCTGTTTTTT
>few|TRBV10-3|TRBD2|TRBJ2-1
CAISDPGGGHYNEQFF
TGTGCCATCAGTGACCCCGGGGGGGGGCATTACAATGAGCAGTTCTTC
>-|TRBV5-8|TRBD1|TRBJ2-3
CASSPGQGADTQYF
TGTGCCAGCAGCCCCGGACAGGGTGCAGATACGCAGTATTTT